These 8 T cell receptor beta chains came from one sample sequenced in a study of T cell responses to AZD1222 COVID-19 vaccine. The table came from immunoSEQ multiplex PCR; TCRdb's copy has only in-frame clones and leaves some out. The data contain roughly 100,000 clones, 90% of them seen just once; the ten biggest clones take up 8%. The sequenced sample was peripheral blood, obtained 28 days after the second AZD1222 dose. The receptors here all came from an adult who received the AZD1222 COVID-19 vaccine.

The V gene is TRBV24-1, the J gene TRBJ1-5; 11 nucleotides line up with TRBD1. Per the germline V gene, CDR1 is KGHDR and CDR2 is SFDVKD. Losses at the gene ends were 4 bases for V and 6 bases for J; bases not matched to a gene: 10. CDR3 size: 17 residues. CDR3 protein: CATSEAGTGGVRQPQHF. The CDR3 region has the DNA TGTGCCACCAGTGAGGCCGGGACAGGGGGGGTCCGTCAGCCCCAGCATTTT.

As concerns this clone: Other DNA sequences in the sample encode the same CDR3. This sequence joins TRBV12-3 or TRBV12-4 and TRBJ1-1; D is perhaps TRBD1 (5 bases). The V gene lost 3 bases and the J gene lost 4 bases, with 9 bases spanning the gap. The CDR3 contains 13 residues. The CDR3 DNA reads as TGTGCCAGCAGTTTGGGCGGGGGCACTGAAGCTTTCTTT. Its translation is CASSLGGGTEAFF.

V usage is TRBV2 and J usage is TRBJ2-1, with 7 bases aligning to TRBD2. Trimming took 6 bases from V and 0 from J; bases not matched to a gene: 2. The CDR3 contains 14 residues. Germline V gives CDR1 SNHLY, CDR2 FYNNEI. CDR3 nucleotides: TGTGCCAGCAGAACTAGCGCCTCCTACAATGAGCAGTTCTTC. As protein: CASRTSASYNEQFF.

The chain carries TRBV6-6 and TRBJ1-2; 7 nucleotides agree with TRBD1. The CDR3 runs 13 residues. V was pared by 2 bases and J by 6 bases, with 3 bases of the junction left unmatched. Germline V gene data show CDR1 as MNHNY and CDR2 as SVGAGI (reference sequence). Here the CDR3 reads CASSYPRGDGYTF. CDR3 nucleotide sequence: TGTGCCAGCAGTTACCCCAGGGGGGATGGCTACACCTTC.

The V gene is TRBV4-2, the J gene TRBJ2-7, with 9 nucleotides matching TRBD1. The CDR3 is 13 residues long. Germline V gene lookup returns CDR1 LGHNA and CDR2 YNFKEQ. V lost 6 bases and J lost 6; bases outside the gene matches: 6. CDR3 amino acids: CASRGGTGFEQYF. The CDR3 nucleotides read TGTGCCAGCAGGGGCGGGACAGGGTTCGAGCAGTACTTC.

The chain joins TRBV7-8 to TRBJ1-6; tentative D call: TRBD1 (6 bases). The germline V gene has CDR1 SGHVS and CDR2 FQNEAQ. The CDR3 is 16 amino acids. The V end lost 0 bases, the J end lost 9 bases, and 15 bases lay between the germline ends. The CDR3 sequence is CASSLAQGIMASPLHF. The CDR3 nucleotides are TGTGCCAGCAGCTTAGCGCAGGGGATTATGGCTTCACCCCTCCACTTT.

The rearrangement links TRBV27 to TRBJ2-6; tentative D call: TRBD2 (5 bases). The V end was cut by 7 bases, the J end by 2 bases, with 12 bases between. CDR3 size: 15 residues. CDR1 is MNHEY and CDR2 is SMNVEV in the germline V gene (reference sequence). DNA for the CDR3: TGTGCCAGCACCAACCCGGGGACTGGGGCCAACGTCCTGACTTTC. Translation gives CASTNPGTGANVLTF.

The chain joins TRBV7-3 to TRBJ1-1; D uncertain. Germline lookup yields CDR1 SGHTA and CDR2 FQGTGA. This CDR3 spans 14 amino acids. Trimming took 2 bases from V and 3 from J, leaving 10 bases between them. The CDR3 reads CASSLQPKDTEAFF. The CDR3 DNA follows: TGTGCCAGCAGCTTACAACCAAAGGACACTGAAGCTTTCTTT.